This TCR beta chain came from a study of cytomegalovirus exposure and HLA in healthy donors. Whole-study findings and limits: What a later analysis reportedly showed was that an Asian-associated ancestry cluster had fewer N-insertions than the 666-donor mean. The study flagged about 150 TCR beta chains as cytomegalovirus-associated.

Amplification used 60 Vbeta primers and 13 Jbeta primers. The repertoire was sequenced with immunoSEQ multiplex PCR; TCRdb's copy has only in-frame clones and lacks some. This sample yields roughly 43,000 clones, of which around 60% are seen a single time; around 8.7% belongs to the top ten. Germline V lookup: CDR1 LNHDA, CDR2 SQIVND (reference sequence). V dropped 5 bases and J dropped 8 bases, with 12 bases sitting between them. This CDR3 is 12 amino acids long. Points on this clone: Antigen: not known.

V gene TRBV19 combines with J gene TRBJ1-2; a possible D gene is TRBD1 (6 bases). Sequences were obtained from PBMCs. The TCR sequence derives from a human donor in good health. In DNA form, the CDR3 reads TGTGCCAGTAGTCCCAGGGACACCGGCTACACCTTC. Residues: CASSPRDTGYTF.